Sequencing of this T cell receptor (beta chain) was carried out in a study of cytomegalovirus exposure and HLA in healthy donors. Whole-study findings and limits: Presence/absence comparisons presumed near-even sequencing depth among donors. Later genetic work tied a missense DCLRE1C variant to beta-chain V and J trimming.

As concerns this clone: The antigen is undetermined.

60 Vbeta and 13 Jbeta primers were used in PCR. Here immunoSEQ multiplex PCR was the method, and the copy in TCRdb shows in-frame clones only, minus some. The sample data list about 200,000 clones. Germline V gene lookup returns CDR1 MNHEY and CDR2 SMNVEV (reference sequence). CDR3 size: 19 residues. The V end was cut by 5 bases, the J end by 0 bases, with 23 bases between. The receptor was isolated from a girl aged 2 to 10 in good health and CMV-seropositive. The specimen sequenced was PBMCs. V is TRBV27 and J is TRBJ2-1; D may be TRBD1 (6 bases). This CDR3 reads CASSQGPGTRPSSYNEQFF. The CDR3 DNA follows: TGTGCCAGCAGTCAGGGCCCGGGGACAAGGCCTTCCTCCTACAATGAGCAGTTCTTC.